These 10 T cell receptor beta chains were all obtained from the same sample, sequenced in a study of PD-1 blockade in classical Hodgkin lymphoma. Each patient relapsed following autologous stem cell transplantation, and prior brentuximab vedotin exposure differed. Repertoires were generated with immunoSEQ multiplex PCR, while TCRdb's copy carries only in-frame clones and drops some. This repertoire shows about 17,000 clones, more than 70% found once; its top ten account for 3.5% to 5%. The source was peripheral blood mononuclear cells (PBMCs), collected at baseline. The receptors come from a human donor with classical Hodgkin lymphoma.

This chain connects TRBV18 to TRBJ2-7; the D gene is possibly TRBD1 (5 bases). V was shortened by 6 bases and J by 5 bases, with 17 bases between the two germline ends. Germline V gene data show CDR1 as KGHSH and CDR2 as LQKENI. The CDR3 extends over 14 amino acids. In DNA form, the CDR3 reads TGTGCCAGCTCCCCGACAGCCTCTGTGGACGAGCAGTACTTC. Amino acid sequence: CASSPTASVDEQYF.

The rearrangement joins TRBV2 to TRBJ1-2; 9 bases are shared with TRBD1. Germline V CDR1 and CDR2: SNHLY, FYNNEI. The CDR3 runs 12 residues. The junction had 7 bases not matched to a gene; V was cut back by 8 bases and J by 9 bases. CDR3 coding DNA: TGTGCCAGCCTGGGACAGGGAAATCGCTACACCTTC. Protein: CASLGQGNRYTF.

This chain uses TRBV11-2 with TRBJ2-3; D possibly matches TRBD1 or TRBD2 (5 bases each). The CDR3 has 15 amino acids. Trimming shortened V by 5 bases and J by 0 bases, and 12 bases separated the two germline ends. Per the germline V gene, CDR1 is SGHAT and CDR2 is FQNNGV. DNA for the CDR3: TGTGCCAGCAGCCGGGACCAGCCCAGCACAGATACGCAGTATTTT. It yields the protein CASSRDQPSTDTQYF.

CDR3 bases: TGTGCCAGTAGTTATACAGGTAGCGGCGGGGAGCTGTTTTTT. Protein: CASSYTGSGGELFF. The chain carries TRBV19 and TRBJ2-2, with D maybe TRBD2 (6 bases). V lost 5 bases, J lost 7 bases, and 14 bases lay in between. The length of the CDR3 is 14 residues. Germline V gene data show CDR1 as LNHDA and CDR2 as SQIVND (reference sequence).

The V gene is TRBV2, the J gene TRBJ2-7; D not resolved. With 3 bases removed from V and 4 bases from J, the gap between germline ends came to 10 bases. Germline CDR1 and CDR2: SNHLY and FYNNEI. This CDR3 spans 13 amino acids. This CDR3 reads CASSEVRDYEQYF. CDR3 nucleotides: TGTGCCAGCAGTGAGGTCAGAGATTACGAGCAGTACTTC.

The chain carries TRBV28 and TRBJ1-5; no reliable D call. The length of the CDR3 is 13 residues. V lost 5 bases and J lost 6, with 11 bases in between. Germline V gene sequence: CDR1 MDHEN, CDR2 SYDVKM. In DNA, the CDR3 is TGTGCCAGCAGTCTAGACCAACTTCAGCCCCAGCATTTT. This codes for CASSLDQLQPQHF.

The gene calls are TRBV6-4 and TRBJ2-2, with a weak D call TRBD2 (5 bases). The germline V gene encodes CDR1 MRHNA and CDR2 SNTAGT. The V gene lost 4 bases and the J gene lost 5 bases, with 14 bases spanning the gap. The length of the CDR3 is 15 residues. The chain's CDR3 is CASSAQTIPTGELFF. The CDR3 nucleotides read TGTGCCAGCAGTGCCCAGACTATTCCGACCGGGGAGCTGTTTTTT.

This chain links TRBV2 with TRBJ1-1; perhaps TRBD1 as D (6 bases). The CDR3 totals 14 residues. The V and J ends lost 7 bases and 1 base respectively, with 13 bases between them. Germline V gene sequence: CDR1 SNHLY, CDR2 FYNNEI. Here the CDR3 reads CASTLVGGNTEAFF. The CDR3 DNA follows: TGTGCCAGCACCCTGGTAGGGGGGAACACTGAAGCTTTCTTT.

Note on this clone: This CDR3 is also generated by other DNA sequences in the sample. CDR3 region: CAWSVYTGELFF. The CDR3 region has the DNA TGTGCCTGGAGTGTATATACCGGGGAGCTGTTTTTT. The chain has TRBV30 and TRBJ2-2; D gene ambiguous. The V end lost 0 bases, the J end lost 5 bases, and 4 bases lay between the germline ends. This CDR3 has 12 residues. Germline assignment: CDR1 GTSNPN and CDR2 SVGIG (reference sequence).

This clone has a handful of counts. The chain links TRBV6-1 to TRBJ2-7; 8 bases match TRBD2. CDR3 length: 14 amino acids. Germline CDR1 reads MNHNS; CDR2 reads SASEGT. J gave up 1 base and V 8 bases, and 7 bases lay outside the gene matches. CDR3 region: CASHLGGGSYEQYF. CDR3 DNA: TGTGCCAGCCACCTCGGGGGGGGTTCCTACGAGCAGTACTTC.